This T cell receptor beta chain was identified during a study of cytomegalovirus exposure and HLA in healthy donors. Study context: Membership in the Caucasian-associated ancestry cluster was found for 75% to 85% of approximately 380 genotyped donors. Study-wide points: In vitro assays verified that a few CMV-associated chains recognized CMV antigens specifically.

The PCR ran on 60 Vbeta and 13 Jbeta primers. Libraries were prepared by immunoSEQ multiplex PCR; TCRdb keeps only in-frame clonotypes and omits some of them. The sample shows roughly 150,000 clones, approximately 82% of them seen only once. Notes on this clone: Its antigen is unknown.

Germline-derived CDR1 and CDR2 are SGHRS and YFSETQ. This CDR3 contains 13 residues. The V end was cut by 5 bases, the J end by 5 bases, with 12 bases between. V gene TRBV5-1 combines with J gene TRBJ2-3; possible D gene TRBD2, 6 bases. This TCR derives from a male donor in good health and CMV-seronegative. The sequenced sample was PBMCs. CDR3 nucleotide sequence: TGCGCCAGCAGAGCGGGTCAGGGAGATACGCAGTATTTT. This codes for CASRAGQGDTQYF.